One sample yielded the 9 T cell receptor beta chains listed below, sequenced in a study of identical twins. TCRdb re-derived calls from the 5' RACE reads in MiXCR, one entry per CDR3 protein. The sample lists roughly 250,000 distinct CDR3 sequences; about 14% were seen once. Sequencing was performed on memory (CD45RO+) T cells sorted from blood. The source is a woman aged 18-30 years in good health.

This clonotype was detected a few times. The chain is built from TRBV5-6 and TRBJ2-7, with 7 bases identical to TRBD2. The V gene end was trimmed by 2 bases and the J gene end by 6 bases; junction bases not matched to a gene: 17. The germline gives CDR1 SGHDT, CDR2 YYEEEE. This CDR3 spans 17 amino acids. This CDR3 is CASSFWGVAGVRGEQYF. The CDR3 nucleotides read TGTGCCAGCAGCTTCTGGGGCGTGGCGGGAGTGAGGGGCGAGCAGTACTTC.

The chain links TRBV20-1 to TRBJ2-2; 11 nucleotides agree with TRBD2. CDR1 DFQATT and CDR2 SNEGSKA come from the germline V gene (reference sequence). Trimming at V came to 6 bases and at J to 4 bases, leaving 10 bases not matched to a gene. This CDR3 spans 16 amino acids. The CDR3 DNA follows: TGCAGTGCCCCTAGCGGGAGGTGGGCTGGCACCGGGGAGCTGTTTTTT. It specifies CSAPSGRWAGTGELFF.

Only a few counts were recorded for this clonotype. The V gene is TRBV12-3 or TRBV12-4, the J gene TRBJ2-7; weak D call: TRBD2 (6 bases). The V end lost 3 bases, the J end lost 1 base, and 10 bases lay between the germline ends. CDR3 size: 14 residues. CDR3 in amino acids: CASSLREESYEQYF. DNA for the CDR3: TGTGCCAGCAGTTTGAGGGAGGAATCCTACGAGCAGTACTTC.

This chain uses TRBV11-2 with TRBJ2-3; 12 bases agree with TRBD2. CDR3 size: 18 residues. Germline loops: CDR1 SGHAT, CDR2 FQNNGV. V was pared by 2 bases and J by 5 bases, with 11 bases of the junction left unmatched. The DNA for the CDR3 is TGTGCCAGCAGCTTACTACTAGCGGGAGGCCGCGGGGAAGATACGCAGTATTTT. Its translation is CASSLLLAGGRGEDTQYF.

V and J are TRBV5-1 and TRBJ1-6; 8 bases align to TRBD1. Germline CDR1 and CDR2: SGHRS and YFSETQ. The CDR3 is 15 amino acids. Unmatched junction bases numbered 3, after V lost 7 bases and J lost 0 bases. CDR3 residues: CASQGASSYNSPLHF. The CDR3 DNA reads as TGCGCCAGCCAGGGGGCAAGCTCCTATAATTCACCCCTCCACTTT.

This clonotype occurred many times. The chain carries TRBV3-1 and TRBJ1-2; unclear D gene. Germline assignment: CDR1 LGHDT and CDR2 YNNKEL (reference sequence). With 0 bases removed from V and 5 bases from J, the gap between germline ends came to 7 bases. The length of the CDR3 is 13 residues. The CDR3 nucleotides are TGTGCCAGCAGCCAAGAGGGTGAATATGGCTACACCTTC. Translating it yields CASSQEGEYGYTF.

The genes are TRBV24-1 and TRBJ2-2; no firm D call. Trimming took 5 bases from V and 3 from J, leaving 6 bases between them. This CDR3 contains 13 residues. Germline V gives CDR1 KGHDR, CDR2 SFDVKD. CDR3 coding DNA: TGTGCCACCAGTGCCGGTCACACCGGGGAGCTGTTTTTT. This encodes CATSAGHTGELFF.

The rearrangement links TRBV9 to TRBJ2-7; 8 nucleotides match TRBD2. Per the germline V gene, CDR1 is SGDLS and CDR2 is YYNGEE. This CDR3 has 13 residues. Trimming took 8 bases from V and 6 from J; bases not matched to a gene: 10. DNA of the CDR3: TGTGCCAGAAGGCCCGGGACTAGGGTCGAGCAGTACTTC. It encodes CARRPGTRVEQYF.

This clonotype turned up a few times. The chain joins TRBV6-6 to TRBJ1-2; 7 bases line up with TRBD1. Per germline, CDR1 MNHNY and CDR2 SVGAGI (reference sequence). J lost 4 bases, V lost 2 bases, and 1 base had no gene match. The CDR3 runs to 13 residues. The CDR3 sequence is CASSYKGAYGYTF. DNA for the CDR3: TGTGCCAGCAGTTACAAGGGGGCCTATGGCTACACCTTC.